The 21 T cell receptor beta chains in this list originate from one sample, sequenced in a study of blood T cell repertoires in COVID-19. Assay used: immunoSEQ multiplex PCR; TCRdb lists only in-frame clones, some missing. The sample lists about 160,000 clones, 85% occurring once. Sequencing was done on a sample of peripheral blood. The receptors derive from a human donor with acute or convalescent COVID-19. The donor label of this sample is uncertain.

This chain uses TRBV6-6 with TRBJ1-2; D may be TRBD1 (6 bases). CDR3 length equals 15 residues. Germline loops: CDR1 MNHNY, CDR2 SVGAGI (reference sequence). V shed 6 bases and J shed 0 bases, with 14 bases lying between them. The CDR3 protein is CASRSGHLTNYGYTF. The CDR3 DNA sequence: TGTGCCAGCAGGTCGGGACACCTTACTAACTATGGCTACACCTTC.

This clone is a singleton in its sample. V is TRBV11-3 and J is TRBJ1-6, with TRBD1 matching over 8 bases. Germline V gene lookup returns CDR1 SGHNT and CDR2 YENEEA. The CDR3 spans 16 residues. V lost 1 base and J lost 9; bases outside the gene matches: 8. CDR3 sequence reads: CASSLVARGQLSPLHF. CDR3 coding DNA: TGTGCCAGCAGCTTAGTCGCCAGGGGGCAGCTTTCACCCCTCCACTTT.

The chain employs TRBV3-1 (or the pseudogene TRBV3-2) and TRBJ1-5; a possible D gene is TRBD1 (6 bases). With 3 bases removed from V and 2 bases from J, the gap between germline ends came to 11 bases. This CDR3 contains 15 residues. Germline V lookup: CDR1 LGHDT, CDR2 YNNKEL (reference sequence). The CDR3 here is CASSQGAKGNQPQHF. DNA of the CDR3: TGTGCCAGCAGCCAGGGGGCGAAGGGCAATCAGCCCCAGCATTTT.

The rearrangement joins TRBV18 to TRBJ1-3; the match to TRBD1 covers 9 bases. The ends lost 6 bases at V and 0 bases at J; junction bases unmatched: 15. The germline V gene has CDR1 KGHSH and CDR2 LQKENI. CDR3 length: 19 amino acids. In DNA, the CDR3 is TGTGCCAGCTCTCGTACCGGGACAGGGAGGGAGAGCTCTGGAAACACCATATATTTT. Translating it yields CASSRTGTGRESSGNTIYF.

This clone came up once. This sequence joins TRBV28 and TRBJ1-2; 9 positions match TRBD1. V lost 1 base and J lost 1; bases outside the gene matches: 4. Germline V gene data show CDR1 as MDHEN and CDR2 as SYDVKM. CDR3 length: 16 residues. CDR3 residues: CASSLLDRGNNYGYTF. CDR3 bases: TGTGCCAGCAGTTTATTGGACAGGGGAAATAACTATGGCTACACCTTC.

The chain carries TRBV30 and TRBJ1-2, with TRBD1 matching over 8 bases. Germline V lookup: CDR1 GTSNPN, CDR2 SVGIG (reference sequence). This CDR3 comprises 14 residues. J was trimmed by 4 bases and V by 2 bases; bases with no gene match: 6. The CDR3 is CAWSPDRASYGYTF. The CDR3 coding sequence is TGTGCCTGGAGTCCGGACAGGGCCAGCTATGGCTACACCTTC. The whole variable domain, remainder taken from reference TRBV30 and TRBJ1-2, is SQTIHQWPATLVQPVGSPLSLECTVEGTSNPNLYWYRQAAGRGLQLLFYSVGIGQISSEVPQNLSASRPQDRQFILSSKKLLLSDSGFYLCAWSPDRASYGYTFGSGTRLTVV.

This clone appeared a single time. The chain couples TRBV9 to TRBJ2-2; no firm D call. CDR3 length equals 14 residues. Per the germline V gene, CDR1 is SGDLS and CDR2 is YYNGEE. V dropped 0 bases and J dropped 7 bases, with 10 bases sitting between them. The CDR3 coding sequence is TGTGCCAGCAGCGTAGGCCAGCTAGTCGGGGAGCTGTTTTTT. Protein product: CASSVGQLVGELFF.

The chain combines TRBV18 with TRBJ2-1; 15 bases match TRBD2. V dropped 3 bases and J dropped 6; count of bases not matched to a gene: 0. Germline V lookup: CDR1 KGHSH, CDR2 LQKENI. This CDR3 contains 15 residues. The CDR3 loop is CASSPGLAGGNEQFF. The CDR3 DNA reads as TGTGCCAGCTCACCGGGACTAGCGGGGGGCAATGAGCAGTTCTTC.

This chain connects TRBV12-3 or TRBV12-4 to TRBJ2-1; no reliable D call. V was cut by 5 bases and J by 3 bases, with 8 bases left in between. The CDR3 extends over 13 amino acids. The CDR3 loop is CASSQQIYNEQFF. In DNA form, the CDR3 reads TGTGCCAGCAGTCAACAAATCTACAATGAGCAGTTCTTC.

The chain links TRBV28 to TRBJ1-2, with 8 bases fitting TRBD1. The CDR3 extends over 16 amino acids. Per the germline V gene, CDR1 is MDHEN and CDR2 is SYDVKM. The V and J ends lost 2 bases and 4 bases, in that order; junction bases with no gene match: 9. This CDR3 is CASSLRQGAFLYGYTF. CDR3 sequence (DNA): TGTGCCAGCAGTTTACGTCAGGGGGCCTTTCTCTATGGCTACACCTTC.

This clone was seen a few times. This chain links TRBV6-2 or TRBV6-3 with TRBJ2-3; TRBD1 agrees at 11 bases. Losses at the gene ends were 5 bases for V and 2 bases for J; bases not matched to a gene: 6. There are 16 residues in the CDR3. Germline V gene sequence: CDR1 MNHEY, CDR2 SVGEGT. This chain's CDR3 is CASSLDRGRDTDTQYF. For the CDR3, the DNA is TGTGCCAGCAGTCTGGACAGGGGGCGGGACACAGATACGCAGTATTTT.

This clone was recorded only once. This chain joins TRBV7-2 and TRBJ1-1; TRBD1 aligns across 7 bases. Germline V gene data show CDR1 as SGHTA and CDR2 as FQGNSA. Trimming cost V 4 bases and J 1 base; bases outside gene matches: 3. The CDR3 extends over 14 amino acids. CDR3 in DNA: TGTGCCAGCAGCTGGGGACAGAAGAACACTGAAGCTTTCTTT. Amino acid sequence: CASSWGQKNTEAFF.

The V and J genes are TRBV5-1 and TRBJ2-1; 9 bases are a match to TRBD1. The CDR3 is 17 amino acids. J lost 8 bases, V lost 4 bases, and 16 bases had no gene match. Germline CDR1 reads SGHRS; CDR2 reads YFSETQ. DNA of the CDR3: TGCGCCAGCAGCCCGTCAGCCGGTCGGGGACAGGGCGATGAGCAGTTCTTC. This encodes CASSPSAGRGQGDEQFF.

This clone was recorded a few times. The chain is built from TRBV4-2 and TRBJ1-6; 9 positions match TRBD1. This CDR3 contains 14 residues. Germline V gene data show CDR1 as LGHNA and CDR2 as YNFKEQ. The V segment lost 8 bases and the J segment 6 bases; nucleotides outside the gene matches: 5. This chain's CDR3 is CASGSGQGNSPLHF. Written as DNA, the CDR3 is TGTGCCAGCGGTTCGGGACAGGGTAATTCACCCCTCCACTTT.

CDR3 sequence: CASSLTSGEQYF. The CDR3 nucleotides read TGTGCCAGCAGCCTGACTAGCGGCGAGCAGTACTTC. The rearrangement joins TRBV7-9 to TRBJ2-7; 9 nucleotides agree with TRBD2. Germline V CDR1 and CDR2: SEHNR, FQNEAQ (reference sequence). After removal of 5 bases from V and 6 bases from J, the junction contained 2 bases not matched to a gene. CDR3 length equals 12 residues.

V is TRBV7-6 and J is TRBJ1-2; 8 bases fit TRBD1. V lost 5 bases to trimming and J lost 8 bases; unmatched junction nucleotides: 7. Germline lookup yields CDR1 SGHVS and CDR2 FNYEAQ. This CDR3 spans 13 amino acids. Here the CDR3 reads CASSTDRGGGYTF. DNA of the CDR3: TGTGCCAGCAGCACTGACAGGGGAGGAGGCTACACCTTC.

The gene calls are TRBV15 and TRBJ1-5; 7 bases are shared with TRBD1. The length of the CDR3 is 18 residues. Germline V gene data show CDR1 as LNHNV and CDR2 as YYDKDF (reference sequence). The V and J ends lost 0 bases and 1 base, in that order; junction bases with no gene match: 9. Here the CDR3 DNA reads TGTGCCACCAGCAGAGATCTGGCCGCCAGGGGGAGCAATCAGCCCCAGCATTTT. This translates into CATSRDLAARGSNQPQHF.

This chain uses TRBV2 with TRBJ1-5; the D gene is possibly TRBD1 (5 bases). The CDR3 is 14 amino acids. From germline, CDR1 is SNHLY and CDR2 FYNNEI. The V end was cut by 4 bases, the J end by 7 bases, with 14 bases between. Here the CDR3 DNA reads TGTGCCAGCAGTGGTGGGGGGACTTGGCAGCCCCAGCATTTT. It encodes CASSGGGTWQPQHF.

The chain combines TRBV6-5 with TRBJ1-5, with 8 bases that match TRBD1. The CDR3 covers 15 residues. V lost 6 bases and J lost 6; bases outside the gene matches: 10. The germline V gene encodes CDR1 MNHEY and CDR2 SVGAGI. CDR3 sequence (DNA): TGTGCCAGCAGACCACAGGGGGGAATGGTTCAGCCCCAGCATTTT. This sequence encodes CASRPQGGMVQPQHF.

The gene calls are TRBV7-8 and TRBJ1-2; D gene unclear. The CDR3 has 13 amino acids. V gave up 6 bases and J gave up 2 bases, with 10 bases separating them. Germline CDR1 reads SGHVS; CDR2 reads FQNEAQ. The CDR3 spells CASSGAPNYGYTF. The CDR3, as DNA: TGTGCCAGCAGTGGAGCCCCCAACTATGGCTACACCTTC. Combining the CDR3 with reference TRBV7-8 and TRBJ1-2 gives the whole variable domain GAGVSQSPRYKVAKRGQDVALRCDPISGHVSLFWYQQALGQGPEFLTYFQNEAQLDKSGLPSDRFFAERPEGSVSTLKIQRTQQEDSAVYLCASSGAPNYGYTFGSGTRLTVV.

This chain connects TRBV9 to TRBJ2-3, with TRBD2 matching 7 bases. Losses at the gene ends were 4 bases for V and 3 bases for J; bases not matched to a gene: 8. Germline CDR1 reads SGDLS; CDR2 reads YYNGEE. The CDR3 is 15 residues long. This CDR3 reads CASSPREGRTDTQYF. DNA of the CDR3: TGTGCCAGCAGCCCCAGGGAGGGGCGTACAGATACGCAGTATTTT.